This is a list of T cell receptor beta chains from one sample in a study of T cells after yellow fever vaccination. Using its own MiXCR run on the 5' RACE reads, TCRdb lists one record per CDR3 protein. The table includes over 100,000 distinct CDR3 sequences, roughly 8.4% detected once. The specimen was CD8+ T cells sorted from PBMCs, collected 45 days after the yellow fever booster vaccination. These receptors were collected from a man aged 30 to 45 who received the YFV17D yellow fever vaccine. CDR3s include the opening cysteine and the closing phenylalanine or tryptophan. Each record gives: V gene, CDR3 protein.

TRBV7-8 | CATRARGRSEKLFF
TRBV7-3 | CASSLTGQAGRETQYF
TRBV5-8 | CASSSPLAGMSEQYF
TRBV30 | CAWSVVPGNTDTQYF
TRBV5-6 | CASSGPVGYEQYF
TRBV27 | CASSLPNNEQFF
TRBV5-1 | CASSLGLGRAYEQYF
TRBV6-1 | CASSEALNEQFF
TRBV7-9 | CASSPGLAEYEQYF
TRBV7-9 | CASSPIRGGGGANVLTF
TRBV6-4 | CASSNLGLAGEGSSYEQYF
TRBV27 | CASVQQGRTYEQYF
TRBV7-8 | CASSGSSGDTYEQYF
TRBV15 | CATSSSGFSYEQYF
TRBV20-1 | CSAKGLAGAIGYNEQFF
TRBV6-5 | CASSSVINEQFF
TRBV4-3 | CASSQELPSTGGRQNIQYF
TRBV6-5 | CASSYRKTQYF
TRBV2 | CASSASLSGKNIQYF
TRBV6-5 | CASSFQKLYEQYF
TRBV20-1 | CSARDAPWTTNYEQYF
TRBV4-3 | CASSQLGVTELADTQYF
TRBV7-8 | CASSATPPSYEQYF
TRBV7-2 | CASSRGWGGNYEQYF
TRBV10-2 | CASSRDSWTGELFF
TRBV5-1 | CASSPRGADLIGNEQFF